This T cell receptor (beta chain) was identified during a study of blood T cell repertoires in COVID-19. Sequenced by immunoSEQ multiplex PCR; TCRdb stores in-frame clones only, minus some. This sample has 250,000 to 300,000 clones, with around 86% found just once. CDR1 is KGHSH, CDR2 LQKENI, per germline. The CDR3 has 17 residues. Germline trimming cut 0 bases from V and 2 bases from J; bases unmatched to any gene: 6. The rearrangement uses TRBV18 and TRBJ2-1; 8 nucleotides match TRBD2. The source is a man aged 18 to 29 who had recovered from COVID-19. The sample was PBMCs or T cells enriched from blood (not recorded which). CDR3 coding DNA: TGTGCCAGCTCACCACCTATCGGCGGGGGGCCCTACAATGAGCAGTTCTTC. This sequence encodes CASSPPIGGGPYNEQFF.